This T cell receptor (beta chain) emerged from a study of spatial heterogeneity in lung cancer (dated by TCRdb to between 2019 and 2020). For context, the study as a whole: More beta-chain than alpha-chain transcripts were consistently detected, likely reflecting higher beta-chain transcript abundance. A strong correlation was found between TCR transcript counts in tumor regions and a T cell transcriptional module score from matched bulk RNA-seq. In the raw uncorrected reads, each unique combination of TCR and UMI appeared more than ten times on average. In non-small cell lung cancer, the study quantitatively compared TCR alpha and beta repertoires across several tumor regions, matched nontumor lung, and blood. The study linked features of the TCR repertoire to counts of nonsynonymous mutations, which were determined by whole-exome sequencing of tumor tissue. Both alpha and beta chains were TCR-sequenced in samples taken at surgery, namely 220 tumor regions, 62 to 70 matched nontumor lung samples and a few dozen PBMC samples.

Broad study findings and their caveats: Counts of ubiquitous and regional expanded TCRs correlated with counts of ubiquitous and regional nonsynonymous mutations, respectively. The tumor nonsynonymous mutation count correlated with the number of expanded intratumoral alpha and beta TCRs. Confirming at a functional level the hypothesis that regional TCRs recognize regional mutations was considered to require additional single-cell paired TCR alpha and beta sequencing. TCR-seq coverage of tumor T cells was estimated to be only around 7.3% for alpha chains and more than 11% for beta chains.

The library relied on 5' RACE. The sequencer was a NextSeq 500. The TCR library protocol attached a unique molecular identifier to each TCR cDNA molecule to allow correction of PCR and sequencing errors. As for the original processing: TCR identification, UMI-based error correction and CDR3 extraction were performed with Decombinator tools. TCRs above a frequency of 2 per 1,000, corresponding to the top 1% of the tumor frequency distribution, were defined as expanded. Expanded tumor TCRs were classed as regional if statistically deemed absent (corrected P<0.05) from at least one tumor region, otherwise ubiquitous. Renyi diversity was calculated using the R vegan package after each repertoire was subsampled 100 times to 5,000 TCRs. CDR3 similarity networks were built from amino acid triplet string-kernel similarity, with CDR3s being connected when pairwise similarity was above 0.82. TCRdb reprocessed the public reads (quality trimming at Q25 with fastp, clone calling with MiXCR) and kept in-frame beta chains. Every CDR3 protein is listed once, alongside the most common genes and DNA of its rows. None of the V and J calls come from the authors' own analysis; TCRdb made them. This sample gives approximately 10,000 distinct CDR3 sequences in total; 5.5% to 7% of them show up just once. Jointly, the top ten make up 6% to 8% of the sample.

The table lists this clonotype with a few counts. Its specific antigen is unknown. Base quality data are lacking; no much larger clone is found one base away. Reading the label with the study, this specimen's time point is: sample taken at primary tumor resection. Donors were under 95 patients with early-stage, untreated non-small cell lung cancer from the lung TRACERx cohort. Without any cell sorting, TCR sequencing was performed on whole RNA extracted either from tumor and nontumor lung tissue or from cryopreserved PBMC samples. A patient was chosen for TCR sequencing only when enough RNA was available from at least two tumor regions. Before selection, tumor and adjacent nontumor lung specimens were reviewed by a lung pathologist. The input for sequencing was lung tumor tissue, taken at surgery. The sequence came from a female donor with early-stage non-small cell lung cancer.

DNA sequence: TGTGCCAGCAGTCCGCAGCGGGGGGCCGTCAATGAGCAGTTCTTC. Its translation is CASSPQRGAVNEQFF. The chain is encoded by TRBV7-2 joined to TRBJ2-1, with 9 bases in between that match TRBD2. The germline V gene supplies CDR1 SGHTA and CDR2 FQGNSA. The CDR3 numbers 15 residues from cysteine through phenylalanine. Here the CDR3 DNA is all that survives: 45 bases in frame from base 1. V ends up 6 bases short and J 6 bases short, with an unmatched junction base count of 9.